A single sample is the source of the 18 T cell receptor beta chains below, sequenced in a study of cytomegalovirus exposure and HLA in healthy donors. Vbeta (60) and Jbeta (13) primers were used in the PCR. Clones were sequenced by immunoSEQ multiplex PCR, and TCRdb holds only the in-frame ones, with some missing. The sample includes 200,000 to 250,000 clones, 77% of them seen just once. Sequencing was done on a sample of PBMCs. These TCRs come from a woman in her sixties or seventies in good health and CMV-seropositive.

V usage is TRBV18 and J usage is TRBJ1-1, with a weak D call TRBD1 (5 bases). The CDR3 has 13 amino acids. CDR1 is KGHSH, CDR2 LQKENI, per germline. Deletions cut 6 bases from V and 0 bases from J, with 8 bases between. The CDR3 bases are TGTGCCAGCTCGGGGGGGATGAACACTGAAGCTTTCTTT. This gives the protein CASSGGMNTEAFF. Supplemented by reference TRBV18 and TRBJ1-1, the full variable domain reads NAGVMQNPRHLVRRRGQEARLRCSPMKGHSHVYWYRQLPEEGLKFMVYLQKENIIDESGMPKERFSAEFPKEGPSILRIQQVVRGDSAAYFCASSGGMNTEAFFGQGTRLTVV.

The DNA of the CDR3 is TGTGCCAGCAGTTACTCGGTCGGTAACTATGGCTACACCTTC. It translates to CASSYSVGNYGYTF. This chain links TRBV6-5 with TRBJ1-2, with D hard to call. V was cut by 0 bases and J by 1 base, with 6 bases left in between. The CDR3 is 14 amino acids. The V gene's germline CDR1 is MNHEY and CDR2 SVGAGI.

V is TRBV19 and J is TRBJ1-1; 11 bases map to TRBD1. This CDR3 has 17 amino acids. V was pared by 6 bases and J by 0 bases, with 9 bases of the junction left unmatched. CDR1 and CDR2 from the germline V gene are LNHDA and SQIVND (reference sequence). Written as DNA, the CDR3 is TGTGCCAGTAGGAAAGCCGGGACAGGGGGTGTGAACACTGAAGCTTTCTTT. Its protein product is CASRKAGTGGVNTEAFF.

The J gene is TRBJ2-1, the V gene TRBV6-5, with 13 bases aligning to TRBD2. CDR1 and CDR2 from the germline V gene are MNHEY and SVGAGI. The CDR3 length is 15 residues. V shed 6 bases, J shed 10 bases, and the junction held 9 bases outside the gene matches. As DNA, the CDR3 is TGTGCCAGCAGCCCGCCACTAGCGGGAGGGCGCGAGCAGTTCTTC. It encodes CASSPPLAGGREQFF.

The chain joins TRBV5-1 to TRBJ2-1; D gene ambiguous. The CDR3 covers 16 residues. Germline assignment: CDR1 SGHRS and CDR2 YFSETQ. Deletions cut 2 bases from V and 1 base from J, with 13 bases between. This CDR3 reads CASSFVRDSSYNEQFF. As DNA, the CDR3 is TGCGCCAGCAGCTTCGTACGAGACTCTTCCTACAATGAGCAGTTCTTC.

V usage is TRBV5-1 and J usage is TRBJ2-5; 8 nucleotides line up with TRBD2. Germline CDR1 is SGHRS and CDR2 is YFSETQ. The CDR3 runs to 14 residues. The V gene end was trimmed by 4 bases and the J gene end by 4 bases; junction bases not matched to a gene: 6. The CDR3 protein is CASSNRLAGETQYF. In DNA form, the CDR3 reads TGCGCCAGCAGCAACAGGCTAGCGGGAGAGACCCAGTACTTC.

This chain links TRBV4-1 with TRBJ1-3; D remains unclear. The germline V gene has CDR1 MGHRA and CDR2 YSYEKL. This CDR3 comprises 12 residues. V lost 4 bases and J lost 14, with 15 bases in between. The CDR3 loop is CASSRDNAALYF. The CDR3 DNA sequence: TGCGCCAGCAGCCGCGACAATGCCGCCCTATATTTT.

This clone was observed a handful of times. The V call is TRBV7-2, the J call TRBJ2-1, with TRBD1 matching 8 bases. Trimming cost V 5 bases and J 9 bases; bases outside gene matches: 9. The CDR3 length is 14 residues. Germline loops: CDR1 SGHTA, CDR2 FQGNSA. CDR3 in amino acids: CASSPFGQGREQFF. The CDR3 DNA reads as TGTGCCAGCAGCCCCTTCGGACAGGGCCGTGAGCAGTTCTTC.

The rearrangement links TRBV14 to TRBJ2-3, with TRBD2 identical over 7 bases. This CDR3 comprises 15 residues. Per the germline V gene, CDR1 is SGHDN and CDR2 is FVKESK. The ends lost 4 bases at V and 4 bases at J; junction bases unmatched: 8. CDR3 DNA sequence: TGTGCCAGCAGCCTTTTGAGCGGGAACCCAGATACGCAGTATTTT. Translation gives CASSLLSGNPDTQYF. Supplemented by reference TRBV14 and TRBJ2-3, the full variable domain reads EAGVTQFPSHSVIEKGQTVTLRCDPISGHDNLYWYRRVMGKEIKFLLHFVKESKQDESGMPNNRFLAERTGGTYSTLKVQPAELEDSGVYFCASSLLSGNPDTQYFGPGTRLTVL.

This sequence joins TRBV2 and TRBJ1-5; weak D call: TRBD1 (6 bases). This CDR3 spans 14 amino acids. CDR1 and CDR2 (germline): SNHLY, FYNNEI. V shed 8 bases and J shed 5 bases, with 16 bases lying between them. As DNA, the CDR3 is TGTGCCAGCGGGGCCACAGGGACCGATCAGCCCCAGCATTTT. Protein: CASGATGTDQPQHF.

CDR3 sequence reads: CASSLNSYNEQFF. The CDR3 nucleotides are TGTGCCAGCAGCCTAAACTCCTACAATGAGCAGTTCTTC. This rearrangement joins TRBV11-3 to TRBJ2-1; D not certain. The CDR3 loop spans 13 amino acids. Trimming removed 5 bases at V and 0 bases at J, with 5 bases between. Germline V gene sequence: CDR1 SGHNT, CDR2 YENEEA.

The rearrangement uses TRBV15 and TRBJ2-7; D unclear. The CDR3 totals 15 residues. Germline-derived CDR1 and CDR2 are LNHNV and YYDKDF (reference sequence). Deletions cut 1 base from V and 4 bases from J, with 14 bases between. For the CDR3, the DNA is TGTGCCACCAGCAGAGCTAGGCCCCGCGAATACGAGCAGTACTTC. It specifies CATSRARPREYEQYF.

This sequence joins TRBV6-5 and TRBJ1-1, with a weak D call TRBD1 (6 bases). The CDR3 totals 13 residues. V shed 0 bases and J shed 7 bases, with 9 bases lying between them. Germline-derived CDR1 and CDR2 are MNHEY and SVGAGI. This CDR3 is CASSYSGTNEAFF. The CDR3 bases are TGTGCCAGCAGTTACTCGGGGACAAATGAAGCTTTCTTT.

This clone showed up just a few times. This chain uses TRBV5-1 with TRBJ2-5, with 8 bases identical to TRBD1. This CDR3 has 16 amino acids. Germline V CDR1 and CDR2: SGHRS, YFSETQ. The junction had 13 bases not matched to a gene; V was cut back by 6 bases and J by 3 bases. The CDR3 is CASNAGQGLSKETQYF. CDR3 nucleotide sequence: TGCGCCAGCAACGCCGGACAGGGATTATCCAAAGAGACCCAGTACTTC.

This sequence joins TRBV11-1 and TRBJ1-6; possible D gene TRBD1, 6 bases. This CDR3 has 12 amino acids. Trimming shortened V by 7 bases and J by 10 bases, and 11 bases separated the two germline ends. Germline CDR1 SGHAT, CDR2 FQDESV (reference sequence). The CDR3 sequence is CASTQTGSPLHF. As DNA, the CDR3 is TGTGCCAGCACCCAGACAGGCTCACCCCTCCACTTT.

This chain uses TRBV15 with TRBJ2-7, with 9 bases matching TRBD2. The CDR3 is 15 residues long. Germline V gene lookup returns CDR1 LNHNV and CDR2 YYDKDF (reference sequence). V shed 5 bases and J 2 bases; nucleotides not matched to a gene: 7. The CDR3 loop is CATSATTSGTYEQYF. As DNA, the CDR3 is TGTGCCACCAGCGCGACGACTAGCGGAACCTACGAGCAGTACTTC.

The chain couples TRBV5-4 to TRBJ2-1; 8 nucleotides agree with TRBD1. In germline, CDR1 is SGHNT, CDR2 YYREEE (reference sequence). There are 13 residues in the CDR3. V shed 8 bases, J shed 10 bases, and the junction held 11 bases outside the gene matches. The chain's CDR3 is CASDRGSREEQFF. In DNA form, the CDR3 reads TGTGCCAGTGACAGGGGCTCCCGGGAAGAGCAGTTCTTC.

This sequence joins TRBV5-1 and TRBJ2-1; 7 bases map to TRBD2. The CDR3 totals 15 residues. CDR1 is SGHRS and CDR2 is YFSETQ in the germline V gene. Unmatched junction bases numbered 7, after V lost 7 bases and J lost 0 bases. The CDR3 nucleotides read TGCGCCAGCGCCAACGGGGGGAGCTCCTACAATGAGCAGTTCTTC. It codes for CASANGGSSYNEQFF.